This TCR beta chain is from a study of metastatic and nonmetastatic thyroid tumors. Study context: Repertoires were compared across blood and tumor or nodule tissue from malignant and benign thyroid patients.

Deletions cut 0 bases from V and 6 bases from J, with 15 bases between. CDR1 LNHNV and CDR2 YYDKDF come from the germline V gene (reference sequence). The CDR3 is 15 amino acids. In the original processing: Clinicopathological groups of papillary thyroid cancer showed CDR3 differences that were used to build a distant-metastasis classifier. TCRdb reprocessed the PCR reads via MiXCR. The V and J calls shown here were made by TCRdb, not taken from the authors' results. Seen here are tens of thousands of clones, 12% observed once, and the top ten hold around 10%. This clone was seen ten or more times. Its antigen is unknown. Study-wide results and limits: It was reported that TCR beta diversity was significantly higher in malignant thyroid tumors than benign nodules, in blood and tumor.

All patients reached thyroid surgery having received no treatment beforehand. This chain connects TRBV15 to TRBJ2-7; either TRBD1 or TRBD2 may supply D (5 bases each). The source of this sequence is a female donor with papillary thyroid cancer or a benign thyroid nodule (not recorded which). Some clones in this sample may be carry-over from other donors' samples. The specimen was blood. CDR3 nucleotides: TGTGCCACCAGCAGAGATCGAGGGGTCGGCGGCGAGCAGTACTTC. This gives the protein CATSRDRGVGGEQYF.